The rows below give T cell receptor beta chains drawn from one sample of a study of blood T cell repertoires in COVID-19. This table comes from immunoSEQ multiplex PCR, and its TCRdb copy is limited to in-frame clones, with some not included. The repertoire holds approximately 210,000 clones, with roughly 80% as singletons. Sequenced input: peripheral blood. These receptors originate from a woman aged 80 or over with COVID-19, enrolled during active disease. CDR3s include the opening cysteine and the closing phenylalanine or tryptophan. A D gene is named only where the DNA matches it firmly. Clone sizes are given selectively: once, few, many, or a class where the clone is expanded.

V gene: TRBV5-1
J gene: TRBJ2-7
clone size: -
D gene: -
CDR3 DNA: TGCGCCAGCAGCTCTGGGGGAGGGGGGTTCGTCGAGCAGTACTTC
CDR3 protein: CASSSGGGGFVEQYF

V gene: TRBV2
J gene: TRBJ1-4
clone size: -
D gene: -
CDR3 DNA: TGTGCCAGCAGTGTTCGGAGGACAGATCATAATGAAAAACTGTTTTTT
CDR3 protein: CASSVRRTDHNEKLFF

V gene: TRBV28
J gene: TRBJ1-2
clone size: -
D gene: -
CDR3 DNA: TGTGCCAGCAGTTCAATCGGGACTTCGTCCGGGGGCTACACCTTC
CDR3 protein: CASSSIGTSSGGYTF

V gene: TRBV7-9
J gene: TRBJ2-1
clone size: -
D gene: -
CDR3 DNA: TGTGCCAGCAGCCAACCCGGTAACAATGAGCAGTTCTTC
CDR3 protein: CASSQPGNNEQFF

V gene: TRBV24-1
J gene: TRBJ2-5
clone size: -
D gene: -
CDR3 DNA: TGTGCCACCAGTGATCTACCGGGGGTCTTCCAAGAGACCCAGTACTTC
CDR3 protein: CATSDLPGVFQETQYF

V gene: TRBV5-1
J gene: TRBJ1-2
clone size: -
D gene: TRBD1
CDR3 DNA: TGCGCCAGCAGCTTGGCCGCAGGACAGGGGGTGGGAGCTAACTATGGCTACACCTTC
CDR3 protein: CASSLAAGQGVGANYGYTF

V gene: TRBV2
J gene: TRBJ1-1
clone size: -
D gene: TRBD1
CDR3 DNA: TGTGCCAGCAGTGAGCCAAGGACAGGGGGCGGAGCTTTCTTT
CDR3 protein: CASSEPRTGGGAFF

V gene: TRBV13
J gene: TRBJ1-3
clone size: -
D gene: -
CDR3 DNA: TGTGCCAGCAGTCTGGAGACCAGCTCTGGAAACACCATATATTTT
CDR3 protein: CASSLETSSGNTIYF

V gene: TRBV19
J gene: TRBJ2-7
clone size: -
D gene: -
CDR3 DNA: TGTGCCAGTAGTTCAGACAGTGGCCGATCCTACGAGCAGTACTTC
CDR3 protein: CASSSDSGRSYEQYF

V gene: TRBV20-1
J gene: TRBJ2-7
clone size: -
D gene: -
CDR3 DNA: TGCAGTGCTCGGTTCGGGGTCGAGCAGTACTTC
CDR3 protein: CSARFGVEQYF

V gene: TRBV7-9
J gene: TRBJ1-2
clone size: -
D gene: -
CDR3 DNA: TGTGCCAGCAGCCCCGGAGAACACGGGGGCTACACCTTC
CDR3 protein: CASSPGEHGGYTF

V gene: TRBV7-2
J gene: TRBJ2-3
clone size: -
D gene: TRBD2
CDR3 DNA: TGTGCCAGCAGCACTAGCGGGGGCACAGATACGCAGTATTTT
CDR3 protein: CASSTSGGTDTQYF

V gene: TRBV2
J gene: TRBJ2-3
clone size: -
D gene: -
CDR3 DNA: TGTGCCAGCTCGGGACATTCCGCAGATACGCAGTATTTT
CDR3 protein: CASSGHSADTQYF

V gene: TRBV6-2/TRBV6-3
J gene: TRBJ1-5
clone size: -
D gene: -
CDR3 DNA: TGTGCCAGCAGCTCGTCCGGACAGCTTGGGAATCAGCCCCAGCATTTT
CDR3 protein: CASSSSGQLGNQPQHF

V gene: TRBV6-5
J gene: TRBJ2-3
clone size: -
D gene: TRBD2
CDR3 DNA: TGTGCCAGCAGTTACGGGACTAGCGGGGGCACAGATACGCAGTATTTT
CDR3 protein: CASSYGTSGGTDTQYF

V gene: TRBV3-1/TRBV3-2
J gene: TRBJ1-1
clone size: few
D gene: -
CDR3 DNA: TGTGCCAGCAGCATTGGACAGCGTAACACTGAAGCTTTCTTT
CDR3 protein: CASSIGQRNTEAFF

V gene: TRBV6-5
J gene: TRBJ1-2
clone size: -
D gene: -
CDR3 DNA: TGTGCCAGCAGATCACAGGGAGTCTCTGGCTACACCTTC
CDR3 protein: CASRSQGVSGYTF

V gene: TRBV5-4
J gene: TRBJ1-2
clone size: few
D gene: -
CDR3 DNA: TGTGCCAGCAGCTTGGACAGGGTAGGTGGCTACACCTTC
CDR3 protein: CASSLDRVGGYTF

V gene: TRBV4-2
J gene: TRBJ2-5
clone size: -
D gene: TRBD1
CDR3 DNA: TGTGCCAGCAGTCAAGAGAGGGGGCGGCAAGAGACCCAGTACTTC
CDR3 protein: CASSQERGRQETQYF

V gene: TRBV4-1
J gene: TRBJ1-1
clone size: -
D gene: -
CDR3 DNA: TGCGCCAGCAAGGGGTTCCAAACCGGGAACACTGAAGCTTTCTTT
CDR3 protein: CASKGFQTGNTEAFF

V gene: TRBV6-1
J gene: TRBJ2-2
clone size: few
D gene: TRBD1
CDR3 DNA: TGTGCCAGCAGTGAGACAGGGCGAGGCACCGGGGAGCTGTTTTTT
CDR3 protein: CASSETGRGTGELFF

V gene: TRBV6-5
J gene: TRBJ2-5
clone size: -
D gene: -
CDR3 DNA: TGTGCCAGCAGTTATCAGGGGATGGGGGGGGAGACCCAGTACTTC
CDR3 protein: CASSYQGMGGETQYF

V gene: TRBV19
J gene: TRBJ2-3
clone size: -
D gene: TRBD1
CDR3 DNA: TGTGCCAGTAGTATATCCGGGACAGGGTTTGATACGCAGTATTTT
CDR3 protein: CASSISGTGFDTQYF

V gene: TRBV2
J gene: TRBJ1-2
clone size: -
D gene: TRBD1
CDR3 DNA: TGTGCCAGCAGTTTGCGACAGGGATCTAACTATGGCTACACCTTC
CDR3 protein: CASSLRQGSNYGYTF

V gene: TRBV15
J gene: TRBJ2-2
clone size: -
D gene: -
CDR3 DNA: TGTGCCACCAGCAGAGCCGAGTCGAACACCGGGGAGCTGTTTTTT
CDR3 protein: CATSRAESNTGELFF

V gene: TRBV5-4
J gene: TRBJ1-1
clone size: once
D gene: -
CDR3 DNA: TGTGCCAGCAGCTTTGGGGGAGGGGTCCTTAACACTGAAGCTTTCTTT
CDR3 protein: CASSFGGGVLNTEAFF

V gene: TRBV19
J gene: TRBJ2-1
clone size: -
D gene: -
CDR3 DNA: TGTGCTTGTAAGGAGGTCCGGTACAATGAGCAGTTCTTC
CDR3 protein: CACKEVRYNEQFF

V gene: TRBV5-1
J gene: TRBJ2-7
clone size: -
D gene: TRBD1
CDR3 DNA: TGCGCCAGCAGCTTAGGACAGGGTTTTCACTTC
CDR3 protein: CASSLGQGFHF

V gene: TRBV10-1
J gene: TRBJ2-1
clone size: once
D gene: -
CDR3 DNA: TGCGCCAGCAGTGAGTCTCTATACAATGAGCAGTTCTTC
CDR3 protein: CASSESLYNEQFF

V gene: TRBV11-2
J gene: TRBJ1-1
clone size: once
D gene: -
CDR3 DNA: TGTGCCAGCAGCGCCTCAAGGGGCACTGAAGCTTTCTTT
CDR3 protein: CASSASRGTEAFF

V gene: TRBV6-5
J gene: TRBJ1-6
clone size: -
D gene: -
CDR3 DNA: TGTGCCAGCAGTTACCCCGGGGGGGGCGCAAATTCACCCCTCCACTTT
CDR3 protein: CASSYPGGGANSPLHF

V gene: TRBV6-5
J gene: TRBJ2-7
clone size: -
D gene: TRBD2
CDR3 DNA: TGTGCCAGCAGTTCCCCCCGGGGGGCCTACGAGCAGTACTTC
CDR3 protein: CASSSPRGAYEQYF

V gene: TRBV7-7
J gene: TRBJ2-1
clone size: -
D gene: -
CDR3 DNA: TGTGCCAGCAGCTTAGTGCCCGCAGGAGGTGGTTTCGATGAGCAGTTCTTC
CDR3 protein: CASSLVPAGGGFDEQFF

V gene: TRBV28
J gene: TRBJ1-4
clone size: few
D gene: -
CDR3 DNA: TGTGCCAGCAGTTTATTTCCACGGACAGTTTCTTCAACTAATGAAAAACTGTTTTTT
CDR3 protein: CASSLFPRTVSSTNEKLFF

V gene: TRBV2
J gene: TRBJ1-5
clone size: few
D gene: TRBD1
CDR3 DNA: TGTGCCAGCAGTTCCGGGACAGGGGGCTCTCAGCCCCAGCATTTT
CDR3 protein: CASSSGTGGSQPQHF

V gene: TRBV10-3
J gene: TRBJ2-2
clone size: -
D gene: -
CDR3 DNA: TGTGCCACGGGAGAAGGCACCGGGGAGCTGTTTTTT
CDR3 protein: CATGEGTGELFF

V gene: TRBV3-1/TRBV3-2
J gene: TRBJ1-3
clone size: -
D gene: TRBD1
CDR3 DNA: TGTGCCAGCAGTCTGGGGGGGACAGGGGGCGCAAAAGGAAACACCATATATTTT
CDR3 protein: CASSLGGTGGAKGNTIYF

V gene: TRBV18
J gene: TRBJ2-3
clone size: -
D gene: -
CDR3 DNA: TGTGCCAGCTCACCACCGGCAGGGGGAGGTGCAGATACGCAGTATTTT
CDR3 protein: CASSPPAGGGADTQYF

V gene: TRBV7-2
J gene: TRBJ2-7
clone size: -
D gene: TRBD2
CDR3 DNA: TGTGCCAGCAGCTTAGAGAGGCGGGGGGTCTCCTACGAGCAGTACTTC
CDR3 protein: CASSLERRGVSYEQYF

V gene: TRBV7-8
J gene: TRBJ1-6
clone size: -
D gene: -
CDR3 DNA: TGTGCCAGCAGCTCCCTAGGGGCCCAGAGCTCCTATAATTCACCCCTCCACTTT
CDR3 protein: CASSSLGAQSSYNSPLHF

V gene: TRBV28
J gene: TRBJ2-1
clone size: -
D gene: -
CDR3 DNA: TGTGCCAGCAGTTTATCAGGGAACAGCAATGAGCAGTTCTTC
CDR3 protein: CASSLSGNSNEQFF

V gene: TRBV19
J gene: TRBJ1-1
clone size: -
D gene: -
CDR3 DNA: TGTGCCAGCGGGACTTGGCAGGCCGGGGACACTGAAGCTTTCTTT
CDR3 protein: CASGTWQAGDTEAFF

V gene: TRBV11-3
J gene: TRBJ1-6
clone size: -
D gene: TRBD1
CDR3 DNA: TGTGCCAGCAGCCTCGGGACAGCTAATTCACCCCTCCACTTT
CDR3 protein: CASSLGTANSPLHF

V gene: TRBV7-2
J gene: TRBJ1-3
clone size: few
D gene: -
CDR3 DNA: TGTGCCAGCAGCTTAGACGCCGCCAGCTCTGGAAACACCATATATTTT
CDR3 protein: CASSLDAASSGNTIYF

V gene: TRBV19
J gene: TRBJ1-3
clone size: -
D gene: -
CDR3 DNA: TGTGCCAGTAGGGGCGTAGACACCTCTGGAAACACCATATATTTT
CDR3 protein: CASRGVDTSGNTIYF

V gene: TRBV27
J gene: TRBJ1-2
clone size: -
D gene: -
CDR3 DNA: TGTGCCAGCGGTACCCAGGGGTCGGGCTATGGCTACACCTTC
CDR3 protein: CASGTQGSGYGYTF

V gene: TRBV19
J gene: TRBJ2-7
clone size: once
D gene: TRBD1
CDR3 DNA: TGTGCCAGTTCAGTCGGGACAGGCTCCTACGAGCAGTACTTC
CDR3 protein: CASSVGTGSYEQYF

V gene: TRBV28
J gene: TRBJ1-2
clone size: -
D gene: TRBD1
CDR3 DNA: TGTGCCAGCAGTTTACCCATCGCAGGGGGCAGCTATGGCTACACCTTC
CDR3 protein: CASSLPIAGGSYGYTF

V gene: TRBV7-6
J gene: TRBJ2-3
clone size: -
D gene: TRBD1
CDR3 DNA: TGTGCCAGCAGGGCAGGGGGCGGAACAGATACGCAGTATTTT
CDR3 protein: CASRAGGGTDTQYF

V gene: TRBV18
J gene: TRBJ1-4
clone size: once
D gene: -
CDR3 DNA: TGTGCCAGCTCAGAAGGGACAAATGAAAAACTGTTTTTT
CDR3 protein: CASSEGTNEKLFF

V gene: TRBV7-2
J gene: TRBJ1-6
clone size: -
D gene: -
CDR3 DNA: TGTGCCAGCAGCCCGCAACAGGGTATCGATTCACCCCTCCACTTT
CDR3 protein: CASSPQQGIDSPLHF

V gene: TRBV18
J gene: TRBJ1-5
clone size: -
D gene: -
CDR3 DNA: TGTGCCAGCTCACCACAGGGGGATTATCAGCCCCAGCATTTT
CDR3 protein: CASSPQGDYQPQHF

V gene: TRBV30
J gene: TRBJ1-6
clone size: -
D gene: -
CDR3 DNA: TGTGCCTGGAGTGTCGGGAGTTCCCCGGATTATAATTCACCCCTCCACTTT
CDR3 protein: CAWSVGSSPDYNSPLHF

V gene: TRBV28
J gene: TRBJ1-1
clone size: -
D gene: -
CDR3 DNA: TGTGCCAGCAGACCAGGGAAGGCTGAAGCTTTCTTT
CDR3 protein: CASRPGKAEAFF

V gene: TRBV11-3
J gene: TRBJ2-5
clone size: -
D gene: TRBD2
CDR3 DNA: TGTGCCAGCAGCGGGGGGGGGACTCAAGAGACCCAGTACTTC
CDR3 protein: CASSGGGTQETQYF

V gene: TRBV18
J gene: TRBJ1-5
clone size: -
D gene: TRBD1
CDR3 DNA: TGTGCCAGCTCAAAGGGACAGGAGGGCAATCAGCCCCAGCATTTT
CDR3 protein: CASSKGQEGNQPQHF

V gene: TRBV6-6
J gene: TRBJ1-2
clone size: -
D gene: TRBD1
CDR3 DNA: TGTGCCAGCACCGGACAGGACTATGGCTACACCTTC
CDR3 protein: CASTGQDYGYTF